Detailed here is one T cell receptor beta chain. This sample was taken from a study of blood T cell repertoires in COVID-19. About the research overall: Samples representing acute and convalescent COVID-19 were sourced from the United States, Italy and Spain.

This CDR3 is built from 14 residues. Trimming took 0 bases from V and 0 from J, leaving 3 bases between them. CDR1 and CDR2 (germline): SGHNT, YYREEE (reference sequence). Only in-frame clones appear in the TCRdb table, and some are missing; sequencing was by immunoSEQ multiplex PCR. The repertoire holds roughly 220,000 clones, about four fifths seen once, with around 7.2% in the top ten. Sequenced sample: peripheral blood. This receptor was taken from a woman of 80 years or more with COVID-19, enrolled during active disease. The chain uses TRBV5-4 and TRBJ2-2; D gene uncertain. In DNA form, the CDR3 reads TGTGCCAGCAGCTTGGCCGCGAACACCGGGGAGCTGTTTTTT. As protein: CASSLAANTGELFF.